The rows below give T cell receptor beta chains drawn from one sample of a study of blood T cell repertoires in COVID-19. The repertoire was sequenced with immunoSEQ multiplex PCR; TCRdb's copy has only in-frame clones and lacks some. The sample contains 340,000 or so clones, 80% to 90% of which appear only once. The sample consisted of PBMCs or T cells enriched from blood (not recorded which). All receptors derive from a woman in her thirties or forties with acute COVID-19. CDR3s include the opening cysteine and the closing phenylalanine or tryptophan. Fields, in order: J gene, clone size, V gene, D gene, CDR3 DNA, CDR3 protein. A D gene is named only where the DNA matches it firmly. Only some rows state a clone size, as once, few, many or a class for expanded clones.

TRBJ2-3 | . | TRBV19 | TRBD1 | TGTGCCAGTAGTATAGCGTCGACAGGGGGGACGCCTAGCACAGATACGCAGTATTTT | CASSIASTGGTPSTDTQYF
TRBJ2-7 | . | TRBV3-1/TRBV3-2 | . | TGTGCCAGCAGCCAAGATAGGTTAGCGAAGAAGGGCGAGCAGTACTTC | CASSQDRLAKKGEQYF
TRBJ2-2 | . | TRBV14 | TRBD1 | TGTGCCAGCAGCCCTACTCCCGGGACAGGGACCGGGGAGCTGTTTTTT | CASSPTPGTGTGELFF
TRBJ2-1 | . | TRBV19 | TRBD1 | TGTGCCAGTAGTGGGGCCGGGACAGGGGTCCTCCTTACCTACAATGAGCAGTTCTTC | CASSGAGTGVLLTYNEQFF
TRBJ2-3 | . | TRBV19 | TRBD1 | TGTGCCAGTAGGGAACAACAGGGGACCGCGTCAGATACGCAGTATTTT | CASREQQGTASDTQYF
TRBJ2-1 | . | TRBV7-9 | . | TGTGCCAGCAGCTCCCAAGGGGCTTACAATGAGCAGTTCTTC | CASSSQGAYNEQFF
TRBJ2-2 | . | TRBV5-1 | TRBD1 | TGCGCCAGCAGCCCCCCCGGACAGGGTGACACCGGGGAGCTGTTTTTT | CASSPPGQGDTGELFF
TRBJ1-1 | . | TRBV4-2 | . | TGTGCCAGCAGCCAACCGCAACAGGGGAACACTGAAGCTTTCTTT | CASSQPQQGNTEAFF
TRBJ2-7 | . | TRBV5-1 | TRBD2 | TGCGCCAGCAGCTGGGCCAGCGGGGGGATCTACGAGCAGTACTTC | CASSWASGGIYEQYF
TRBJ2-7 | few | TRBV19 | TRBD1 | TGTGCCAGTAGTCGGGACAGGGGCTCCTACGAGCAGTACTTC | CASSRDRGSYEQYF
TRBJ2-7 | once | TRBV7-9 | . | TGTGCCAGCAGCTTGTTAGCTTACGAGCAGTACTTC | CASSLLAYEQYF
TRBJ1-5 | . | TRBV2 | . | TGTGCCAGCAGTTTAGAAAAAAGCAATCAGCCCCAGCATTTT | CASSLEKSNQPQHF
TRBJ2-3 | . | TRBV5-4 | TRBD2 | TGTGCCAGCAGCCTGAGCGGGGGGCCCAGCACAGATACGCAGTATTTT | CASSLSGGPSTDTQYF
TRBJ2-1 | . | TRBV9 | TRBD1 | TGTGCCAGCAGCGTAGCCATAGGACAGGGTGGGCATGAGCAGTTCTTC | CASSVAIGQGGHEQFF
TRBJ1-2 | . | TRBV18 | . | TGTGCCAGCTCACTCGGGACAAACTATGGCTACACCTTC | CASSLGTNYGYTF
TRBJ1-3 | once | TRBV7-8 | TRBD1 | TGTGCCAGCAGCTTCTCCGGGACAGGGCCTGGAAACACCATATATTTT | CASSFSGTGPGNTIYF